The 5 T cell receptor beta chains presented below share a single source sample, sequenced in a study of post-analysis software for immune sequencing data (dated by TCRdb to about 2015). Their antigens remain unidentified. Libraries came from PCR. Reads for this sample came from an Illumina HiSeq 2500. Unique molecular identifiers were incorporated into TCR beta cDNA libraries to reduce PCR and sequencing biases. TCRdb cleaned the public reads at Q25 with fastp, built clones with MiXCR and kept in-frame beta chains. Every CDR3 protein is listed once, alongside the most common genes and DNA of its rows. The sample data list approximately 730,000 distinct CDR3 sequences, and around 42% of these were observed just once. Roughly 4.4% of the sample is taken by the ten largest. Beyond this particular receptor, the publication reports: Four or five TRBV segments, including TRBV5-6, TRBV5-1 and TRBV20-1, were significantly more frequent in patients than controls.

Specimen: blood. These receptors were taken from a girl aged 10 to 17 with multiple sclerosis.

This clonotype was detected a few times. This chain connects TRBV29-1 to TRBJ2-7; 11 nucleotides match TRBD2. J was trimmed by 0 bases and V by 7 bases; bases with no gene match: 8. Germline lookup yields CDR1 SQVTM and CDR2 ANQGSEA. The CDR3 loop spans 15 amino acids. CDR3 residues: CSASTSGASSYEQYF. CDR3 sequence (DNA): TGCAGCGCCTCGACTAGCGGGGCGAGCTCCTACGAGCAGTACTTC.

V gene TRBV3-1 combines with J gene TRBJ2-5; possible D gene TRBD1, 6 bases. Between the trimmed V and J ends, which lost 0 bases and 3 bases, there was a span of 17 bases. Germline-derived CDR1 and CDR2 are LGHDT and YNNKEL (reference sequence). This CDR3 is 17 amino acids long. CDR3 region: CASSQEGGGPEKETQYF. The CDR3 DNA is TGTGCCAGCAGCCAAGAGGGTGGGGGCCCTGAAAAAGAGACCCAGTACTTC.

The chain recombines TRBV12-3 or TRBV12-4 with TRBJ1-6; no definite D call. V lost 5 bases, J lost 13 bases, and 9 bases lay in between. This CDR3 is 11 amino acids long. The CDR3 is CASSAGEPLHF. The CDR3 region has the DNA TGTGCCAGCAGTGCCGGTGAGCCCCTCCACTTT.

In its sample, this clonotype was seen once. The chain carries TRBV29-1 and TRBJ1-1, with unresolved D. Trimming pared 4 bases from V and 1 base from J, leaving 7 bases between. CDR3 length equals 12 residues. The germline CDR1 and CDR2 sequences are SQVTM and ANQGSEA. The CDR3 reads CSVGPGNTEAFF. In DNA, the CDR3 is TGCAGCGTTGGCCCAGGGAACACTGAAGCTTTCTTT.

This clonotype was picked up a small number of times. The rearrangement uses TRBV29-1 and TRBJ1-2; D is unclear. Trimming left V 7 bases short and J 8 bases short, with 11 bases between. This CDR3 comprises 10 residues. The V gene's germline CDR1 is SQVTM and CDR2 ANQGSEA. The CDR3 nucleotides are TGCAGCGCCGGACGGGAAGGCTACACCTTC. This encodes CSAGREGYTF.